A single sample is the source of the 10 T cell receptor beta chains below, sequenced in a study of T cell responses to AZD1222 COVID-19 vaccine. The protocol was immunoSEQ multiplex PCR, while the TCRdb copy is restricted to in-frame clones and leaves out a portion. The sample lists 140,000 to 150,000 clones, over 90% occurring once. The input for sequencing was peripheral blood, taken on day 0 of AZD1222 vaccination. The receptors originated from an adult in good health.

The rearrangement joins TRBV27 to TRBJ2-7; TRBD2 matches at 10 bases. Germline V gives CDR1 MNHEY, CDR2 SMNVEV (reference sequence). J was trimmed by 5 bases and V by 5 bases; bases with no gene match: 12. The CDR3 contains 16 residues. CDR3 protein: CASSRDLAGVVDEQYF. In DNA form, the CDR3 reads TGTGCCAGCAGTCGTGATCTAGCGGGAGTCGTGGACGAGCAGTACTTC.

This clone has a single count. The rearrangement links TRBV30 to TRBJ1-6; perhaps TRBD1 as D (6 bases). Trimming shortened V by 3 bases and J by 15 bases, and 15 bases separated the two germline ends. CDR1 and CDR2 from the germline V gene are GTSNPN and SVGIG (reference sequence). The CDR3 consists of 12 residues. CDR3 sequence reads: CAWSSGTPFLHF. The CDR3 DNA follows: TGTGCCTGGAGCTCCGGGACACCCTTCCTCCACTTT.

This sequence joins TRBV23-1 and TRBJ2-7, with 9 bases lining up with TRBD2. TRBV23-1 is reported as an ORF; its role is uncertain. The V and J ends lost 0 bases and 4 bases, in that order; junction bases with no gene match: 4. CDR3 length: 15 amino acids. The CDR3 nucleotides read TGCGCCAGCAGTCAATCCCCTAGCGGGGATTACGAGCAGTACTTC. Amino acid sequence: CASSQSPSGDYEQYF.

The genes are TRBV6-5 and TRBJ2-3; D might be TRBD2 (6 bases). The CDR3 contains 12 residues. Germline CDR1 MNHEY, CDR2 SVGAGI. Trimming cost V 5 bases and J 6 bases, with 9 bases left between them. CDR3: CASSPEGDTQYF. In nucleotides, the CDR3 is TGTGCCAGCAGTCCGGAGGGGGATACGCAGTATTTT.

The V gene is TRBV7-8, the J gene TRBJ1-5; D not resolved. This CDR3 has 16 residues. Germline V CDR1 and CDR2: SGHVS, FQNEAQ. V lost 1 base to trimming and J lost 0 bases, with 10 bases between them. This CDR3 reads CASSLGFRNSNQPQHF. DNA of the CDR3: TGTGCCAGCAGCTTAGGTTTCAGAAATAGCAATCAGCCCCAGCATTTT. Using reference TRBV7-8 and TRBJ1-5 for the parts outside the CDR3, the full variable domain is GAGVSQSPRYKVAKRGQDVALRCDPISGHVSLFWYQQALGQGPEFLTYFQNEAQLDKSGLPSDRFFAERPEGSVSTLKIQRTQQEDSAVYLCASSLGFRNSNQPQHFGDGTRLSIL.

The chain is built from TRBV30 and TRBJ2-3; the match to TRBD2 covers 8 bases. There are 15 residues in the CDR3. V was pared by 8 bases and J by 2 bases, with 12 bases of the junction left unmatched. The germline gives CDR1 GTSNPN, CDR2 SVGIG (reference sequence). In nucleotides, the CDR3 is TGTGCCCATCAGGGGAGCGGGAGTTCCACAGATACGCAGTATTTT. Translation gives CAHQGSGSSTDTQYF.

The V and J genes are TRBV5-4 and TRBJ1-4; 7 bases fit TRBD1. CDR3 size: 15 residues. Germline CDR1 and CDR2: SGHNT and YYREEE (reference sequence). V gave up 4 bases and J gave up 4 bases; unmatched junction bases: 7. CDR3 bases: TGTGCCAGCAGCCCCCGGGACAGTGTTAATGAAAAACTGTTTTTT. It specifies CASSPRDSVNEKLFF.

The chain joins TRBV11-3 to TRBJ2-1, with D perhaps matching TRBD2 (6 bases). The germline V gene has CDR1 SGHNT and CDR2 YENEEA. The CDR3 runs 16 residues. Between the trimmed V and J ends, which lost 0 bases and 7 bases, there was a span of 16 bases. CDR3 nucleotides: TGTGCCAGCAGCTTAGATCGGGGCGTTCGGGGGAATGAGCAGTTCTTC. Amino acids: CASSLDRGVRGNEQFF. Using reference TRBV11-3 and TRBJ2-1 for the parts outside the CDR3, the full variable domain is EAGVVQSPRYKIIEKKQPVAFWCNPISGHNTLYWYLQNLGQGPELLIRYENEEAVDDSQLPKDRFSAERLKGVDSTLKIQPAELGDSAVYLCASSLDRGVRGNEQFFGPGTRLTVL.

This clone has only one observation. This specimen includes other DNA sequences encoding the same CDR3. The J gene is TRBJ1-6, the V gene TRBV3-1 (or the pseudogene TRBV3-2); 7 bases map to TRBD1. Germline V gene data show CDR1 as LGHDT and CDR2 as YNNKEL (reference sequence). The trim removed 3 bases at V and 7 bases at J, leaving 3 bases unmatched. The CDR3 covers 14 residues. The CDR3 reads CASSHETGNSPLHF. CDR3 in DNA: TGTGCCAGCAGCCATGAGACAGGGAATTCACCCCTCCACTTT.

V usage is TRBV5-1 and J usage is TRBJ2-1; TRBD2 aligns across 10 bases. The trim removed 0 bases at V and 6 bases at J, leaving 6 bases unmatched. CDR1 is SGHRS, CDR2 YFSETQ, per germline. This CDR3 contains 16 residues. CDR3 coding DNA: TGCGCCAGCAGCTTGGCCTTAGCGGGAGGCATCAATGAGCAGTTCTTC. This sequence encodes CASSLALAGGINEQFF.